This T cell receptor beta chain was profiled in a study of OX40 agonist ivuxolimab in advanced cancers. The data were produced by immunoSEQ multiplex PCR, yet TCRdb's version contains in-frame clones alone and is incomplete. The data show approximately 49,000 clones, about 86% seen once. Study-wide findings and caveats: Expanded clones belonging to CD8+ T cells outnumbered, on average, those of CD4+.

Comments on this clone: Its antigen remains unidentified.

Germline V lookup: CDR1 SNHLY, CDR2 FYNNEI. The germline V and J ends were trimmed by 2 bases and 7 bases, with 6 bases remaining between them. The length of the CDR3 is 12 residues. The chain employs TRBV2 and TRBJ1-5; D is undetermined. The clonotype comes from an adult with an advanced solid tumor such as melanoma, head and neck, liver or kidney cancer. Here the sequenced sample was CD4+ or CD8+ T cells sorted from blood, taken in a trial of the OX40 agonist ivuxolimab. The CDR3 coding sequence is TGTGCCAGCAGTGAAATTGGACAGCCCCAGCATTTT. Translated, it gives CASSEIGQPQHF.